Each of the 21 T cell receptor beta chains below was sequenced from the same sample in a study of T cell responses to AZD1222 COVID-19 vaccine. The protocol was immunoSEQ multiplex PCR, while the TCRdb copy is restricted to in-frame clones and leaves out a portion. The data show over 100,000 clones, about 86% seen once. Material: peripheral blood, obtained on day 0 of AZD1222 vaccination. The receptors were gathered from an adult in good health.

This clone was found once. V is TRBV2 and J is TRBJ1-2; no clear D gene. Trimming pared 2 bases from V and 3 bases from J, leaving 7 bases between. CDR3 length equals 13 residues. The germline V gene has CDR1 SNHLY and CDR2 FYNNEI. CDR3 amino acids: CASSEQQDYGYTF. The CDR3 bases are TGTGCCAGCAGTGAACAGCAGGACTATGGCTACACCTTC. The entire variable domain, with the rest obtained from reference TRBV2 and TRBJ1-2, is as follows: EPEVTQTPSHQVTQMGQEVILRCVPISNHLYFYWYRQILGQKVEFLVSFYNNEISEKSEIFDDQFSVERPDGSNFTLKIRSTKLEDSAMYFCASSEQQDYGYTFGSGTRLTVV.

This rearrangement joins TRBV5-8 to TRBJ2-5, with D tentatively TRBD1 (5 bases). CDR1 and CDR2 (germline): SGHTS, YDEGEE. V was clipped by 1 base and J by 4 bases, with 14 bases between them. CDR3 length equals 15 residues. CDR3 coding DNA: TGTGCCAGCAGCTTGTTGGCTTCCAGGGTAGAGACCCAGTACTTC. This encodes CASSLLASRVETQYF.

The V and J genes are TRBV2 and TRBJ1-1; tentative D call: TRBD1 (6 bases). From germline, CDR1 is SNHLY and CDR2 FYNNEI. Trimming removed 5 bases from V and 1 base from J, with 11 bases in between. The CDR3 length is 14 residues. The DNA for the CDR3 is TGTGCCAGCAGTCCCCGGACAGAGAACACTGAAGCTTTCTTT. Amino acids: CASSPRTENTEAFF.

The rearrangement uses TRBV7-9 and TRBJ1-2; TRBD1 matches 10 bases. The V segment lost 3 bases and the J segment 7 bases; nucleotides outside the gene matches: 8. This CDR3 comprises 15 residues. The germline gives CDR1 SEHNR, CDR2 FQNEAQ (reference sequence). In nucleotides, the CDR3 is TGTGCCAGCAGCTTCCTCCGACAGGGGGCAGGTGGCTACACCTTC. Amino acid sequence: CASSFLRQGAGGYTF.

In DNA form, the CDR3 reads TGTGCCACCAGTGCCCGCAGCCCTCAGGACACCGGGGAGCTGTTTTTT. Its protein product is CATSARSPQDTGELFF. The genes are TRBV24-1 and TRBJ2-2; D gene ambiguous. V was trimmed by 5 bases and J by 3 bases, leaving 15 bases between them. This CDR3 has 16 residues. Germline V lookup: CDR1 KGHDR, CDR2 SFDVKD.

J is TRBJ2-2 and V is TRBV7-9; TRBD1 aligns across 7 bases. Germline CDR1 is SEHNR and CDR2 is FQNEAQ (reference sequence). V shed 4 bases and J 1 base; nucleotides not matched to a gene: 3. CDR3 length: 15 residues. CDR3 sequence reads: CASSSWTGNTGELFF. The CDR3 nucleotides read TGTGCCAGCAGCTCCTGGACAGGGAACACCGGGGAGCTGTTTTTT.

In DNA, the CDR3 is TGTGCCAGTAGTATAGATACGGACACCTATGGCTACACCTTC. Translation: CASSIDTDTYGYTF. The chain links TRBV19 to TRBJ1-2; maybe TRBD1 (5 bases). Germline lookup yields CDR1 LNHDA and CDR2 SQIVND (reference sequence). The CDR3 is 14 residues long. The V end was cut by 0 bases, the J end by 4 bases, with 9 bases between.

Note on this clone: At one end, the junction sequence differs from germline, possibly due to a read error. The J gene is TRBJ1-4, the V gene TRBV3-1 (or the pseudogene TRBV3-2); tentatively, D is TRBD1 (5 bases). Germline CDR1 LGHDT, CDR2 YNNKEL (reference sequence). The CDR3 sequence is 13 residues long. The CDR3 nucleotides read TGTGCCAGCAGCAAAGAGGGGAGGGAAAAACTGTTTTTT. It encodes CASSKEGREKLFF.

Turning to this clone: At one boundary the junction diverges from the germline segment, which might be a read error. The rearrangement links TRBV29-1 to TRBJ1-4; D is perhaps TRBD1 (6 bases). The CDR3 length is 13 residues. Germline values: CDR1 SQVTM, CDR2 ANQGSEA. The chain's CDR3 is CSVSHRAKEKLFF. CDR3 coding DNA: TGCAGCGTTTCTCACAGGGCTAAAGAAAAACTGTTTTTT.

The chain links TRBV28 to TRBJ2-2, with 9 positions matching TRBD1. J was trimmed by 4 bases and V by 3 bases; bases with no gene match: 3. Germline-derived CDR1 and CDR2 are MDHEN and SYDVKM. CDR3 size: 15 residues. CDR3 DNA: TGTGCCAGCAGTTTTACAGGGGGCAGCACCGGGGAGCTGTTTTTT. Protein sequence: CASSFTGGSTGELFF.

V and J are TRBV2 and TRBJ1-1; 7 nucleotides align to TRBD1. The CDR3 runs 17 residues. Germline V CDR1 and CDR2: SNHLY, FYNNEI. V dropped 0 bases and J dropped 1; count of bases not matched to a gene: 8. The CDR3 region has the DNA TGTGCCAGCAGTGAAGCGGGGACAGCGTTCTCGAACACTGAAGCTTTCTTT. Protein product: CASSEAGTAFSNTEAFF.

This chain connects TRBV12-5 to TRBJ2-2, with D perhaps TRBD1 (5 bases). This CDR3 contains 13 residues. Trimming shortened V by 1 base and J by 8 bases, and 8 bases separated the two germline ends. Germline V gives CDR1 LGHNT, CDR2 FRNRAP. The CDR3 sequence is CASGLGGLGELFF. Here the CDR3 DNA reads TGTGCTAGTGGTTTGGGGGGCCTGGGGGAGCTGTTTTTT. The full variable domain, in which reference TRBV12-5 and TRBJ2-2 provide the parts outside the CDR3, is DARVTQTPRHKVTEMGQEVTMRCQPILGHNTVFWYRQTMMQGLELLAYFRNRAPLDDSGMPKDRFSAEMPDATLATLKIQPSEPRDSAVYFCASGLGGLGELFFGEGSRLTVL.

This clone turned up a few times. The chain recombines TRBV19 with TRBJ2-1; 9 bases align to TRBD2. Losses at the gene ends were 4 bases for V and 8 bases for J; bases not matched to a gene: 6. CDR1 is LNHDA, CDR2 SQIVND, per germline (reference sequence). The CDR3 is 14 amino acids. CDR3 nucleotides: TGTGCCAGTAGTAGAGGGGCTAGCGGGGATGAGCAGTTCTTC. Translating gives CASSRGASGDEQFF.

The chain couples TRBV30 to TRBJ1-1; D remains ambiguous. This CDR3 is 14 amino acids long. V was clipped by 0 bases and J by 3 bases, with 11 bases between them. Germline V gives CDR1 GTSNPN, CDR2 SVGIG (reference sequence). CDR3 sequence reads: CAWSVFGSYTEAFF. CDR3 in DNA: TGTGCCTGGAGTGTATTCGGGAGTTACACTGAAGCTTTCTTT.

The rearrangement links TRBV27 to TRBJ1-1; D is undetermined. Trimming took 5 bases from V and 3 from J, leaving 13 bases between them. Germline V gene data show CDR1 as MNHEY and CDR2 as SMNVEV (reference sequence). The CDR3 consists of 14 residues. CDR3 DNA: TGTGCCAGCAGTCGGGCGGAGGGTTACACTGAAGCTTTCTTT. Protein product: CASSRAEGYTEAFF.

This chain joins TRBV12-3 or TRBV12-4 and TRBJ2-2; D remains ambiguous. V was trimmed by 2 bases and J by 2 bases, leaving 3 bases between them. This CDR3 spans 13 amino acids. The CDR3 coding sequence is TGTGCCAGCAGTTTATCCAACACCGGGGAGCTGTTTTTT. Translation: CASSLSNTGELFF.

V gene TRBV29-1 combines with J gene TRBJ2-3, with 9 bases fitting TRBD2. The CDR3 spans 15 residues. Germline loops: CDR1 SQVTM, CDR2 ANQGSEA. The V and J ends lost 6 bases and 1 base, in that order; junction bases with no gene match: 8. The CDR3 DNA sequence: TGCAGCGTGGGCCTCGGGACTAGCCGCACAGATACGCAGTATTTT. It encodes CSVGLGTSRTDTQYF.

The chain is built from TRBV20-1 and TRBJ1-3; D uncertain. The V end lost 5 bases, the J end lost 3 bases, and 5 bases lay between the germline ends. Germline values: CDR1 DFQATT, CDR2 SNEGSKA (reference sequence). The CDR3 runs to 11 residues. The CDR3 loop is CSAPNGNTIYF. CDR3 nucleotides: TGCAGTGCTCCTAATGGAAACACCATATATTTT.

The chain recombines TRBV12-5 with TRBJ2-7; 12 bases are shared with TRBD2. Germline V gene lookup returns CDR1 LGHNT and CDR2 FRNRAP. The ends lost 7 bases at V and 5 bases at J; junction bases unmatched: 9. The CDR3 sequence is 15 residues long. This chain's CDR3 is CASAQLAGGRHEQYF. The DNA of the CDR3 is TGTGCTAGTGCCCAGCTAGCGGGAGGGCGTCACGAGCAGTACTTC.

This clone was counted between two and nine times. CDR3 DNA sequence: TGTGCCTGGGAACTTGGGAACACAGATACGCAGTATTTT. This gives the protein CAWELGNTDTQYF. This chain connects TRBV30 to TRBJ2-3; D is ambiguous. In germline, CDR1 is GTSNPN, CDR2 SVGIG (reference sequence). The CDR3 sequence is 13 residues long. V gave up 5 bases and J gave up 2 bases, with 11 bases separating them.

The chain combines TRBV4-1 with TRBJ1-6, with D tentatively TRBD1 (6 bases). Germline lookup yields CDR1 MGHRA and CDR2 YSYEKL. The CDR3 length is 15 residues. Deletions cut 3 bases from V and 10 bases from J, with 16 bases between. DNA for the CDR3: TGCGCCAGCAGCCACCCTTCAGGGGAGGTATCACCCCTCCACTTT. Protein sequence: CASSHPSGEVSPLHF.